A single T cell receptor (beta chain) is shown here with its context. The antigen is not known. Constant-segment primers and 5'RACE yielded cDNA libraries for TCR alpha and TCR beta, each carrying sample barcodes and UMIs. Via MiXCR, TCRdb re-called the 5' RACE reads, giving one row per CDR3 protein. Of roughly 220,000 distinct CDR3 sequences in the sample, over 9.5% are singletons; the top ten hold 3.5% to 4%. This sample stems from a study of T-cell memory formation after mild COVID-19. Across the study: Largely donor-specific sequence clusters came from two donors.

This CDR3 is built from 15 residues. Germline V gene sequence: CDR1 SGHKS, CDR2 YYEKEE (reference sequence). V shed 1 base, J shed 5 bases, and the junction held 7 bases outside the gene matches. General study findings and limits: The study found contracting CD4+ clones mainly in CM and EM and contracting CD8+ clones in EMRA. There were some responding clones in pre-infection memory, which suggested that cross-reactive memory had joined.

The TCR comes from a man aged 18 to 30 who had mild COVID-19 (a few samples of this study predate the infection). Cell type and time point are not known. The V and J genes are TRBV5-5 and TRBJ2-5, with TRBD1 identical over 8 bases. Sequencing was done on a sample of PBMCs or a T cell subset sorted from them (not recorded which). The CDR3 loop reads CASSLRQGSWETQYF. CDR3 DNA: TGTGCCAGCAGCTTGAGACAGGGGAGTTGGGAGACCCAGTACTTC.